These T cell receptor beta chains were read from a single sample in a study of T cell repertoires in cytomegalovirus infection. A single record per CDR3 protein comes from TCRdb applying MiXCR to the reads. The sample includes a few hundred thousand distinct CDR3 sequences, 15% to 20% of them seen just once. Specimen: CD8+ T cells from PBMCs. These receptors came from a human donor in good health (CMV status not recorded). Some clones in this sample may be carry-over from other donors' samples. The CDR3 runs from the conserved cysteine through the conserved F or W. The order of the fields is D gene, V gene, clone size, CDR3 length, J gene, CDR3 protein, CDR3 DNA. The D gene is left open where the match is weak. Some rows mark clone size as missing; the rest say once, few, many or name a class of expanded clone.

TRBD1,TRBV6-2/TRBV6-3,NA,14,TRBJ1-1,CASYTGGEGTEAFF,TGTGCCAGCTACACAGGGGGCGAAGGCACTGAAGCTTTCTTT
NA,TRBV12-3/TRBV12-4,many,15,TRBJ2-3,CASSFKGEGTDTQYF,TGTGCCAGCAGTTTTAAGGGAGAGGGTACAGATACGCAGTATTTT
NA,TRBV4-1,many,15,TRBJ2-1,CASSQDRAGSDEQFF,TGCGCCAGCAGCCAAGATCGAGCCGGGTCTGATGAGCAGTTCTTC
TRBD1,TRBV29-1,few,15,TRBJ2-1,CSVELGTGGWDEQFF,TGCAGCGTTGAACTCGGTACAGGGGGCTGGGATGAGCAGTTCTTC
NA,TRBV7-9,many,12,TRBJ1-1,CASTVRGTEAFF,TGTGCCAGCACCGTAAGGGGGACTGAAGCTTTCTTT
NA,TRBV29-1,few,15,TRBJ1-1,CSVVKQGLVNTEAFF,TGCAGCGTTGTTAAACAGGGACTAGTGAACACTGAAGCTTTCTTT
NA,TRBV6-1,few,18,TRBJ1-1,CASRPRRGPFQSVTEAFF,TGTGCCAGCAGACCAAGACGGGGGCCCTTTCAGTCGGTCACTGAAGCTTTCTTT
TRBD1,TRBV11-2,many,15,TRBJ1-3,CASTLWDSSGNTIYF,TGTGCCAGCACCCTTTGGGACAGCTCTGGAAACACCATATATTTT
NA,TRBV12-3/TRBV12-4,many,14,TRBJ1-1,CASSFSEGGAEAFF,TGTGCCAGCAGTTTTAGTGAGGGTGGGGCTGAAGCTTTCTTT
TRBD1,TRBV2,many,14,TRBJ2-5,CASGNGQGWETQYF,TGTGCCAGCGGTAATGGACAGGGTTGGGAGACCCAGTACTTC
TRBD1,TRBV7-9,NA,15,TRBJ1-1,CASSVKQGADTEAFF,TGTGCCAGCAGCGTTAAACAGGGGGCCGACACTGAAGCTTTCTTT
NA,TRBV4-3,many,13,TRBJ2-1,CASSQELRNEQFF,TGCGCCAGCAGCCAAGAACTGCGGAATGAGCAGTTCTTC
TRBD1,TRBV7-2,many,13,TRBJ2-1,CASSQTGVNEQFF,TGTGCCAGCAGCCAGACAGGGGTCAATGAGCAGTTCTTC
TRBD1,TRBV4-1,NA,16,TRBJ2-7,CASSGYRGRSPYEQYF,TGCGCCAGCAGCGGGTACAGGGGACGTTCTCCCTACGAGCAGTACTTC
NA,TRBV29-1,many,12,TRBJ2-7,CSVEPTGSEQYF,TGCAGCGTTGAACCGACAGGTTCCGAGCAGTACTTC
TRBD2,TRBV5-6,NA,19,TRBJ2-3,CASSLLHPWRETSTDTQYF,TGTGCCAGCAGCCTGCTGCATCCTTGGCGGGAGACAAGCACAGATACGCAGTATTTT
TRBD1,TRBV5-1,NA,15,TRBJ1-2,CASSPWGQGNYGYTF,TGCGCCAGCAGCCCCTGGGGACAGGGAAACTATGGCTACACCTTC
TRBD1,TRBV18,few,12,TRBJ1-4,CASSPPGQELFF,TGTGCCAGCTCACCGCCGGGACAGGAACTGTTTTTT
NA,TRBV6-5,NA,15,TRBJ1-2,CASSYVGVGNYGYTF,TGTGCCAGCAGTTACGTCGGGGTCGGGAACTATGGCTACACCTTC
TRBD1,TRBV15,NA,15,TRBJ2-7,CATSRATGQGDEQYF,TGTGCCACCAGCAGAGCGACGGGACAGGGGGACGAGCAGTACTTC
NA,TRBV28,few,18,TRBJ2-1,CASRLKSGTFPHYNEQFF,TGTGCCAGCAGACTGAAATCCGGGACATTTCCCCACTACAATGAGCAGTTCTTC
NA,TRBV7-6,many,17,TRBJ2-5,CASSLGWVHPLQETQYF,TGTGCCAGCAGCTTAGGATGGGTGCACCCACTTCAAGAGACCCAGTACTTC
TRBD1,TRBV7-9,few,14,TRBJ1-6,CASSHGQEGSPLHF,TGTGCCAGCAGCCATGGACAGGAGGGTTCACCCCTCCACTTT
NA,TRBV28,NA,16,TRBJ2-5,CASSYPGRIPQETQYF,TGTGCCAGCAGCTATCCCGGGAGAATCCCTCAAGAGACCCAGTACTTC
NA,TRBV7-8,NA,16,TRBJ2-7,CASSLGSQGPLYEQYF,TGTGCCAGCAGCTTAGGGTCACAGGGCCCTCTCTACGAGCAGTACTTC
NA,TRBV4-3,many,17,TRBJ2-3,CASSQDGRQAWGDTQYF,TGCGCCAGCAGCCAAGATGGTCGTCAGGCATGGGGAGATACGCAGTATTTT
TRBD2,TRBV7-8,many,22,TRBJ2-1,CASSLVRPGASGGPSSYNEQFF,TGTGCCAGCAGCTTAGTGCGCCCAGGAGCTAGCGGGGGACCGAGCTCCTACAATGAGCAGTTCTTC
TRBD2,TRBV5-1,few,14,TRBJ2-1,CASSKAGGYNEQFF,TGCGCCAGCAGCAAAGCCGGGGGGTACAATGAGCAGTTCTTC
NA,TRBV7-8,many,13,TRBJ2-3,CASSLVPLDTQYF,TGTGCCAGCAGCTTAGTCCCCCTAGATACGCAGTATTTT
NA,TRBV7-9,NA,14,TRBJ1-1,CASSSGGGPEEAFF,TGTGCCAGCAGCTCAGGAGGGGGACCCGAGGAAGCTTTCTTT
TRBD2,TRBV7-2,many,16,TRBJ2-7,CASSRGPSGGSYEQYF,TGTGCCAGCAGCCGAGGGCCTAGCGGGGGCTCCTACGAGCAGTACTTC
NA,TRBV14,NA,16,TRBJ1-1,CASSQWHLGSDTEAFF,TGTGCCAGCAGCCAATGGCATCTGGGGTCGGACACTGAAGCTTTCTTT
TRBD1,TRBV2,NA,16,TRBJ2-5,CASSGGFDRGGETQYF,TGTGCCAGCAGTGGCGGATTCGACAGGGGGGGAGAGACCCAGTACTTC
NA,TRBV28,many,13,TRBJ1-1,CASTGGRNTEAFF,TGTGCCAGCACTGGGGGGCGGAACACTGAAGCTTTCTTT
NA,TRBV6-2/TRBV6-3,NA,17,TRBJ1-6,CASTPSKTGYLMAPLHF,TGTGCCAGCACCCCCTCGAAGACAGGATACCTGATGGCACCCCTCCACTTT
NA,TRBV19,NA,11,TRBJ2-5,CASGTGDAQYF,TGTGCCAGTGGGACGGGGGACGCCCAGTACTTC
NA,TRBV19,NA,11,TRBJ1-1,CASSIAAGVFF,TGTGCCAGTAGTATTGCGGCAGGGGTTTTCTTT
TRBD1,TRBV7-2,few,16,TRBJ2-5,CASSSPRTGLQETQYF,TGTGCCAGCAGCTCACCTAGGACAGGGTTACAAGAGACCCAGTACTTC
TRBD2,TRBV4-2,few,19,TRBJ2-3,CASSQDSILAGGVTDTQYF,TGTGCCAGCAGCCAAGATTCGATCCTAGCGGGGGGCGTCACAGATACGCAGTATTTT
TRBD2,TRBV28,NA,16,TRBJ2-5,CASSPRTSGYQETQYF,TGTGCCAGCAGTCCCAGGACTAGCGGGTACCAAGAGACCCAGTACTTC
TRBD1,TRBV6-5,many,14,TRBJ1-5,CASSPRTGVQPQHF,TGTGCCAGCAGCCCCCGAACAGGGGTGCAGCCCCAGCATTTT
NA,TRBV7-9,many,14,TRBJ2-2,CASSRDPNTGELFF,TGTGCCAGCAGTCGGGACCCTAACACCGGGGAGCTGTTTTTT
TRBD2,TRBV7-9,many,17,TRBJ2-3,CASSPPRAGGSADTQYF,TGTGCCAGCAGCCCCCCAAGAGCGGGGGGGAGTGCAGATACGCAGTATTTT
TRBD1,TRBV5-5,NA,14,TRBJ2-1,CASNFGTGGFEQFF,TGTGCCAGCAACTTCGGGACAGGGGGCTTTGAGCAGTTCTTC
NA,TRBV7-8,many,15,TRBJ1-5,CASSLAQSSNQPQHF,TGTGCCAGCAGCTTAGCACAGTCAAGCAATCAGCCCCAGCATTTT
TRBD1,TRBV29-1,few,15,TRBJ2-5,CSVEEGTGGQETQYF,TGCAGCGTTGAGGAAGGGACAGGGGGCCAGGAGACCCAGTACTTC